Listed below are T cell receptor beta chains from one sample, sequenced in a study of blood T cells in healthy people across ages. MiXCR was run by TCRdb on the 5' RACE reads, yielding one entry per CDR3 protein. In the table there are fewer than 900,000 distinct CDR3 sequences, 40% to 45% of which are singletons. Sequenced material: blood. Receptor source: a woman aged 60 to 75 in good health. The CDR3 runs from the conserved cysteine through the conserved F or W. D genes are given only for firm matches. Not every row has a clone size; where given, it reads once, few, many or a size class.

clone_size	d_call	v_call	j_call	cdr3_nt	cdr3_aa
NA	NA	TRBV3-1	TRBJ2-5	TGTGCCAGCAGCCAAGAGACCGAGACCCAGTACTTC	CASSQETETQYF
NA	TRBD2	TRBV7-3	TRBJ2-3	TGTGCCAGCAGCTTAGGTTCGGACCCGGGAGGGCCTTGGAATACGCAGTATTTT	CASSLGSDPGGPWNTQYF
NA	NA	TRBV11-2	TRBJ2-7	TGTGCCAGCAGATCGACAGGGGGCGCGAGCGGGAGGGCCTACGAGCAGTACTTC	CASRSTGGASGRAYEQYF
NA	NA	TRBV5-6	TRBJ2-1	TGTGCCAGCAGCTCCGGGACTTTGGATGAGCAGTTCTTC	CASSSGTLDEQFF
NA	TRBD2	TRBV5-1	TRBJ2-5	TGCGCCAGCAGCCCTCCCCAGGGAGGGCAAGAGACCCAGTACTTC	CASSPPQGGQETQYF
NA	TRBD2	TRBV7-9	TRBJ2-1	TGTGCCAGCAGCGGACCACTAGCGGCATCCTACAATGAGCAGTTCTTC	CASSGPLAASYNEQFF
NA	NA	TRBV5-6	TRBJ1-3	TGTGCCAGCAGCTTGGGTGGGACCTCTGGAAACACCATATATTTT	CASSLGGTSGNTIYF
NA	NA	TRBV7-3	TRBJ2-5	TGTGCCAGCAGCTTTGCACCCGGACCGCGCGAGACCCAGTACTTC	CASSFAPGPRETQYF
NA	NA	TRBV7-9	TRBJ2-7	TGTGCCAGCAGCTTCGGCGGGCAGGGCCACGAGCAGTACTTC	CASSFGGQGHEQYF
NA	TRBD2	TRBV9	TRBJ2-7	TGTGCCGGGGGACTAGCGGGCTTGGGCTACAATGAGCAGTACTTC	CAGGLAGLGYNEQYF
few	NA	TRBV20-1	TRBJ2-7	TGCAGTGCTGAACATAGCAGGGGGGTGCGATACGAGCAGTACTTC	CSAEHSRGVRYEQYF
NA	TRBD1	TRBV27	TRBJ1-5	TGTGCCAGCAGTCAGACAGGGGATAGCAATCAGTCCCAGCATTTT	CASSQTGDSNQSQHF
NA	TRBD2	TRBV11-2	TRBJ2-4	TGTGCCAGCAGCCCTAGATCGCGGACTAGCGGGGTGTATGATAGAAACATTCAGTACTTC	CASSPRSRTSGVYDRNIQYF
few	NA	TRBV6-5	TRBJ2-1	TGTGCCAGCAGACCGGATAGCGTCGGCTCCTACAATGAGCAGTTCTTC	CASRPDSVGSYNEQFF
NA	NA	TRBV4-2	TRBJ1-4	TGTGCCGGCAGCCAGATGGCAGGGAATAATGAAAAACTGTTTTTT	CAGSQMAGNNEKLFF
few	TRBD1	TRBV5-1	TRBJ1-1	TGCGCCAGCAGCCCGATTGGGACGACAGGGACCCGCGGCACTGAAGCTTTCTTT	CASSPIGTTGTRGTEAFF
few	NA	TRBV29-1	TRBJ1-2	TGCAGCGTTGACATCTCGGGACTCGGGGAGGGCTATGGCTACACCTTC	CSVDISGLGEGYGYTF
NA	NA	TRBV6-5	TRBJ2-4	TGTGCCAGCAGTTACACGGGTGTAGCCAAAAACATTCAGTACTTC	CASSYTGVAKNIQYF
few	TRBD1	TRBV6-1	TRBJ2-7	TGTGCCAGCAGTGAGGTTGGACAAGAAACAGGGGGCTCCTACGAGCAGTACTTC	CASSEVGQETGGSYEQYF
NA	NA	TRBV20-1	TRBJ1-4	TGCAGTGCTAGAGATACGGTCAACGAAAAACTGTTTTTT	CSARDTVNEKLFF
few	TRBD2	TRBV7-3	TRBJ2-3	TGTGCCAGCAGCCAAAGCGGGAGAGGCACAGATACGCAGTATTTT	CASSQSGRGTDTQYF
few	NA	TRBV7-9	TRBJ2-7	TGTGCCAGCAGTTACCAGGGGTGGGAGAGCTCCTACGAGCAGTACTTC	CASSYQGWESSYEQYF
few	TRBD2	TRBV4-2	TRBJ2-1	TGTGCCAGCAGCCAGGAGACGACTAGCGGATACAATGAGCAGTTCTTC	CASSQETTSGYNEQFF
few	TRBD2	TRBV7-3	TRBJ2-3	TGTGCCAGCAGCATTAGCGGGGGAGGGGATACGCAGTATTTT	CASSISGGGDTQYF
few	TRBD1	TRBV18	TRBJ2-3	TGTGCCAGCTCACCCTCAGGGGACAGCCGCACAGATACGCAGTATTTT	CASSPSGDSRTDTQYF
NA	NA	TRBV5-1	TRBJ2-3	TGCGCCAGCAGAGCCCTCGACACAGATACGCAGTATTTT	CASRALDTDTQYF
NA	NA	TRBV21-1	TRBJ2-1	TGTGCCAGCAGCAAAGTGCAACTAGCGGGAATCTCCTACAATGAGCAGTTCTTC	CASSKVQLAGISYNEQFF
few	NA	TRBV3-1	TRBJ1-6	TGTGCCAGCAGCCAAGACAGGACCCATTCACCCCTCCACTTT	CASSQDRTHSPLHF
NA	NA	TRBV10-3	TRBJ1-2	TGTGCCATCACCGAAAGAGGGGATAACTATGGCTACACCTTC	CAITERGDNYGYTF
many	NA	TRBV4-1	TRBJ2-7	TGCGCCAGCAGCCAAGGTGGCTACGTATCCTACGAGCAGTACTTC	CASSQGGYVSYEQYF
few	TRBD2	TRBV29-1	TRBJ2-1	TGCAGCGTTGAAGGGAGCGGGGCATCTTACAATGAGCAGTTCTTC	CSVEGSGASYNEQFF
NA	NA	TRBV7-2	TRBJ1-2	TGTGCCAGCAGCTTAACGAGCTCCTATGGCTACACCTTC	CASSLTSSYGYTF
NA	NA	TRBV20-1	TRBJ1-2	TGCAGTGCCACTAGGTCGGGACTCAGTAACTATGGCTACACCTTC	CSATRSGLSNYGYTF
NA	NA	TRBV11-3	TRBJ2-7	TGTGCCAGCAGCTTAGGGAGGCTAGCCCAACCCCACAATGAGCAGTACTTC	CASSLGRLAQPHNEQYF
NA	NA	TRBV9	TRBJ2-3	TGTGCCAGCAGCGTAGCGGGATCGATCACAGATACGCAGTATTTT	CASSVAGSITDTQYF
NA	TRBD1	TRBV20-1	TRBJ1-6	TGCAGTGCATGGACAGGCGGGTGGTCACCCCTCCACTTT	CSAWTGGWSPLHF
few	NA	TRBV28	TRBJ2-7	TGTGCCAGCAGTTTATACAGGGTAGGGATTAGCTCCTACGAGCAGTACTTC	CASSLYRVGISSYEQYF
NA	NA	TRBV7-9	TRBJ1-1	TGTGCCAGCAGCTTAGTTCAGGGCATGAACACTGAAGCTTTCTTT	CASSLVQGMNTEAFF
NA	NA	TRBV4-2	TRBJ1-4	TGTGCCAGCAGCCAAGAGGGTCCGGTCGGTAATGAAAAACTGTTTTTT	CASSQEGPVGNEKLFF
NA	NA	TRBV27	TRBJ2-1	TGTGCCAGCGCCGACGAGCAGTTCTTC	CASADEQFF
NA	NA	TRBV11-2	TRBJ2-7	TGTGCCAGCAGCCCGGGACCCATGGGCGAGCAGTACTTC	CASSPGPMGEQYF
NA	TRBD1	TRBV5-1	TRBJ1-6	TGCGCCAGCAGGGAACAGGGGGCTGGATCACCCCTCCACTTT	CASREQGAGSPLHF
few	NA	TRBV6-6	TRBJ2-7	TGTGCCAGCCTCTCGGGGTACGAGCAGTACTTC	CASLSGYEQYF
NA	NA	TRBV4-3	TRBJ2-1	TGCGCCAGCAGCCACGATTACTCAAGCGGCTACAATGAGCAGTTCTTC	CASSHDYSSGYNEQFF
NA	NA	TRBV20-1	TRBJ1-5	TGCAGTGCCGTACAGGGTTCAGGCAATCAGCCCCAGCATTTT	CSAVQGSGNQPQHF
NA	NA	TRBV15	TRBJ2-1	TGTGCCACCAGCAGGACGGGGGACTGGACCAATGAGCGGTTCTTC	CATSRTGDWTNERFF
NA	NA	TRBV5-1	TRBJ1-5	TGCGCCAGCAGCTTGGCAGAAATGGGGCAGCCCCAGCATTTT	CASSLAEMGQPQHF